Sequencing of this TCR beta chain was carried out in a study of cytomegalovirus exposure and HLA in healthy donors. This clone was observed a few times. The antigen is not known. The study's findings and limits: Most TCR sequences were uncommon, yet certain public TCRs appeared in many donors. CMV serostatus was the only immune exposure information that was available.

PCR was performed using 60 Vbeta and 13 Jbeta primers. The data were produced by immunoSEQ multiplex PCR, yet TCRdb's version contains in-frame clones alone and is incomplete. The table shows around 65,000 clones, with approximately 67% occurring only once. Sequencing input: PBMCs. This clonotype was obtained from a man aged 25-40 years in good health and CMV-seronegative.

The CDR3 DNA sequence: TGTGCCAGCAGGCCTAGCGGGGGGCTCCTAGGGGAGACCCAGTACTTC. As protein: CASRPSGGLLGETQYF. This chain joins TRBV5-4 and TRBJ2-5; 11 bases are shared with TRBD2. The CDR3 has 16 amino acids. V shed 5 bases and J 5 bases; nucleotides not matched to a gene: 11. Germline V gene data show CDR1 as SGHNT and CDR2 as YYREEE (reference sequence).